At least ten counts were recorded for the clone carrying this TCR beta chain. This record comes from a study of T-cell reconstitution after alpha-beta-depleted transplantation in children. The CDR3 extends over 13 amino acids. V was trimmed by 0 bases and J by 5 bases, leaving 5 bases between them. Germline CDR1 reads SGDLS; CDR2 reads YYNGEE. Researchers prepared the TCRbeta library using unique molecular identifiers, the study reports. TCRdb recomputed calls from the PCR reads with MiXCR, one row per CDR3 protein. This sample has over 550,000 distinct CDR3 sequences, with about 10% found just once. The V and J genes are TRBV9 and TRBJ2-2; D is uncertain. The TCR comes from a human donor who donated a stem cell graft to a child with acute myeloid leukemia. The sample was PBMCs from the stem cell graft donor, taken from the stem cell graft. CDR3 in amino acids: CASSVGGTGELFF. The CDR3, as DNA: TGTGCCAGCAGCGTAGGGGGAACCGGGGAGCTGTTTTTT.